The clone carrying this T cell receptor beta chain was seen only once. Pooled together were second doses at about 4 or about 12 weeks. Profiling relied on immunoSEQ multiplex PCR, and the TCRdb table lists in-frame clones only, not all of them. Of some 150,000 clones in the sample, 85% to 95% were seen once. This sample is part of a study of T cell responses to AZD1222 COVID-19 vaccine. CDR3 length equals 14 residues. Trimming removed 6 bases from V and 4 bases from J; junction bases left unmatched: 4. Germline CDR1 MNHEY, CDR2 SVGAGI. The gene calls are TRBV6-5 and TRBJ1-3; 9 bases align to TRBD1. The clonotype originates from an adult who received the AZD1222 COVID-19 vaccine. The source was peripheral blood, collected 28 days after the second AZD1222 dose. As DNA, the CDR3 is TGTGCCAGCAGACCCGGGACAGGGGGAAACACCATATATTTT. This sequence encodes CASRPGTGGNTIYF.